A single sample is the source of the 32 T cell receptor beta chains below, sequenced in a study of T cells after yellow fever vaccination. TCRdb re-called the 5' RACE reads with MiXCR, one entry per CDR3 protein. The sample records approximately 74,000 distinct CDR3 sequences, around 6.9% being singletons. The sequences come from CD8+ T cells sorted from PBMCs, collected 4 to 5 days after the first yellow fever vaccination. These receptors came from a man between 18 and 29 years old who received the YFV17D yellow fever vaccine.

This clonotype was seen a handful of times. The CDR3 nucleotides read TGCGCCAGCAGCCAAGGACGGGACTACCCTACAGATACGCAGTATTTT. Translation gives CASSQGRDYPTDTQYF. The rearrangement uses TRBV4-3 and TRBJ2-3; 7 bases match TRBD2. Losses at the gene ends were 1 base for V and 3 bases for J; bases not matched to a gene: 7. The CDR3 has 16 residues. Germline V lookup: CDR1 LGHNA, CDR2 YSLEER.

This clonotype was detected only a few times. The chain employs TRBV7-9 and TRBJ2-3; D ambiguous. The V gene's germline CDR1 is SEHNR and CDR2 FQNEAQ (reference sequence). There are 12 residues in the CDR3. V was cut by 6 bases and J by 0 bases, with 4 bases left in between. The CDR3 bases are TGTGCCAGCAGGAGGAGCACAGATACGCAGTATTTT. Translating it yields CASRRSTDTQYF.

The V gene is TRBV2, the J gene TRBJ2-7; D gene uncertain. Germline V gene data show CDR1 as SNHLY and CDR2 as FYNNEI. The CDR3 has 10 residues. With 5 bases removed from V and 3 bases from J, the gap between germline ends came to 2 bases. The CDR3 protein is CASSLYEQYV. CDR3 bases: TGTGCCAGCAGTCTCTACGAGCAGTACGTC.

The sample holds many counts of this clonotype. V and J are TRBV9 and TRBJ1-6, with D possibly TRBD1 on 5 matching bases. V lost 3 bases and J lost 10, with 20 bases in between. The CDR3 consists of 16 residues. Germline CDR1 and CDR2: SGDLS and YYNGEE. CDR3 amino acids: CASSAATGGSGSPLHF. CDR3 in DNA: TGTGCCAGCAGCGCTGCAACAGGAGGCTCAGGATCACCCCTCCACTTT. Variable domain in full (rest from reference TRBV9 and TRBJ1-6): DSGVTQTPKHLITATGQRVTLRCSPRSGDLSVYWYQQSLDQGLQFLIQYYNGEERAKGNILERFSAQQFPDLHSELNLSSLELGDSALYFCASSAATGGSGSPLHFGNGTRLTVT.

In its sample, this clonotype was seen many times. The rearrangement links TRBV5-1 to TRBJ2-2; 8 nucleotides match TRBD1. Germline V lookup: CDR1 SGHRS, CDR2 YFSETQ. Trimming took 1 base from V and 5 from J; bases not matched to a gene: 10. The CDR3 runs to 17 residues. CDR3: CASSLNRGQERTGELFF. In nucleotides, the CDR3 is TGCGCCAGCAGCTTGAACAGGGGACAGGAGCGGACCGGGGAGCTGTTTTTT.

The CDR3 region is CAISDNAGEDSYEQYF. The CDR3 coding sequence is TGTGCCATCAGTGACAACGCGGGGGAGGACTCCTACGAGCAGTACTTC. The genes are TRBV10-3 and TRBJ2-7, with 7 bases aligning to TRBD2. The CDR3 contains 16 residues. V gave up 3 bases and J gave up 0 bases; unmatched junction bases: 8. Germline V gene sequence: CDR1 ENHRY, CDR2 SYGVKD.

This clonotype was found many times. The chain couples TRBV2 to TRBJ1-6; no clear D. Germline V lookup: CDR1 SNHLY, CDR2 FYNNEI. Trimming pared 4 bases from V and 7 bases from J, leaving 11 bases between. The CDR3 extends over 14 amino acids. The chain's CDR3 is CASSGAQPNSPLHF. The CDR3 DNA follows: TGTGCCAGCAGTGGAGCCCAGCCCAATTCACCCCTCCACTTT.

The table lists this clonotype with a few counts. V usage is TRBV7-9 and J usage is TRBJ1-5; perhaps TRBD1 as D (5 bases). Germline V gene lookup returns CDR1 SEHNR and CDR2 FQNEAQ (reference sequence). V lost 0 bases and J 6 bases, leaving 15 bases between the germline ends. This CDR3 is built from 16 residues. The CDR3 spells CASSLAREGQGQPQHF. The CDR3 DNA follows: TGTGCCAGCAGCTTAGCGCGGGAGGGTCAGGGTCAGCCCCAGCATTTT. Using reference TRBV7-9 and TRBJ1-5 for the parts outside the CDR3, the full variable domain is DTGVSQNPRHKITKRGQNVTFRCDPISEHNRLYWYRQTLGQGPEFLTYFQNEAQLEKSRLLSDRFSAERPKGSFSTLEIQRTEQGDSAMYLCASSLAREGQGQPQHFGDGTRLSIL.

This clonotype was seen at least ten times. The chain joins TRBV7-9 to TRBJ1-2, with D hard to call. The CDR3 has 14 amino acids. Germline values: CDR1 SEHNR, CDR2 FQNEAQ (reference sequence). The ends were cut back, 1 base at V and 4 bases at J, with 10 bases in the middle. The CDR3 DNA reads TGTGCCAGCAGCTTAGTAGCAGATTTCTATGGCTACACCTTC. This encodes CASSLVADFYGYTF.

A few counts support this clonotype. The rearrangement uses TRBV3-1 and TRBJ2-7; TRBD2 matches at 12 bases. From germline, CDR1 is LGHDT and CDR2 YNNKEL (reference sequence). J gave up 7 bases and V 3 bases, and 1 base lay outside the gene matches. The length of the CDR3 is 13 residues. CDR3 bases: TGTGCCAGCAGCCAGACTAGCGGGGGTGAGCAGTACTTC. This sequence encodes CASSQTSGGEQYF.

This clonotype was detected ten times or more. The chain carries TRBV29-1 and TRBJ2-3, with a tentative D call TRBD1 (5 bases). V was trimmed by 0 bases and J by 0 bases, leaving 7 bases between them. Germline lookup yields CDR1 SQVTM and CDR2 ANQGSEA. The CDR3 contains 14 residues. The CDR3 is CSVEDRQSTDTQYF. CDR3 in DNA: TGCAGCGTTGAAGATCGACAGAGCACAGATACGCAGTATTTT.

This clonotype was counted many times. The chain uses TRBV4-3 and TRBJ2-2; TRBD1 aligns across 9 bases. V trimming: 0 bases; J trimming: 4 bases; junction bases outside the gene matches: 3. Looked up from germline, CDR1 is LGHNA and CDR2 is YSLEER. CDR3 size: 16 residues. CDR3 loop: CASSQDGTGPTGELFF. The CDR3 DNA reads as TGCGCCAGCAGCCAAGATGGGACAGGGCCCACCGGGGAGCTGTTTTTT.

Many counts were recorded for this clonotype. This rearrangement joins TRBV3-1 to TRBJ2-1, with TRBD2 matching over 13 bases. Trimming cost V 5 bases and J 3 bases; bases outside gene matches: 10. The CDR3 is 18 residues long. Germline V gene data show CDR1 as LGHDT and CDR2 as YNNKEL (reference sequence). The CDR3 DNA sequence: TGTGCCAGCAGCACCCGACTAGCGGGGGGCATCATCTACAATGAGCAGTTCTTC. It encodes CASSTRLAGGIIYNEQFF.

This clonotype was observed a handful of times. The V call is TRBV9, the J call TRBJ1-3; 8 nucleotides agree with TRBD1. Germline lookup yields CDR1 SGDLS and CDR2 YYNGEE. With 2 bases clipped from V and 4 bases from J, the junction kept 11 bases outside the gene matches. This CDR3 contains 17 residues. The CDR3 sequence: CASSVTGAQLLGNTIYF. DNA of the CDR3: TGTGCCAGCAGCGTGACAGGGGCGCAGCTTCTGGGAAACACCATATATTTT.

This clonotype was seen at least ten times. The V gene is TRBV7-9, the J gene TRBJ2-3; no clear D. Trimming shortened V by 0 bases and J by 6 bases, and 7 bases separated the two germline ends. CDR3 size: 13 residues. Germline assignment: CDR1 SEHNR and CDR2 FQNEAQ (reference sequence). The CDR3 DNA follows: TGTGCCAGCAGCTTAGCCCTCTTGGATACGCAGTATTTT. This codes for CASSLALLDTQYF. Variable domain in full (rest from reference TRBV7-9 and TRBJ2-3): DTGVSQNPRHKITKRGQNVTFRCDPISEHNRLYWYRQTLGQGPEFLTYFQNEAQLEKSRLLSDRFSAERPKGSFSTLEIQRTEQGDSAMYLCASSLALLDTQYFGPGTRLTVL.

The chain is built from TRBV9 and TRBJ2-5; D tentatively reads TRBD1 or TRBD2 (6 bases each). V was clipped by 0 bases and J by 5 bases, with 17 bases between them. Germline values: CDR1 SGDLS, CDR2 YYNGEE. The CDR3 sequence is 16 residues long. CDR3 DNA sequence: TGTGCCAGCAGCGTAGATACGGGGGCGATTCCGGAGACCCAGTACTTC. This encodes CASSVDTGAIPETQYF.

The V and J genes are TRBV11-2 and TRBJ2-7; weak D call: TRBD1 (6 bases). V lost 5 bases and J 6 bases, leaving 11 bases between the germline ends. This CDR3 comprises 12 residues. The germline V gene has CDR1 SGHAT and CDR2 FQNNGV. DNA for the CDR3: TGTGCCAGCAGCCCGGACAGTCTCGAGCAGTACGTC. Amino acid sequence: CASSPDSLEQYV.

This clonotype showed up many times. This rearrangement joins TRBV24-1 to TRBJ2-4; TRBD1 matches at 7 bases. Germline assignment: CDR1 KGHDR and CDR2 SFDVKD. V lost 3 bases, J lost 9 bases, and 7 bases stayed unmatched. The CDR3 is made up of 14 amino acids. This CDR3 is CATSDARDSTIQYF. For the CDR3, the DNA is TGTGCCACCAGTGATGCCCGGGACAGTACCATTCAGTACTTC.

This clonotype occurred many times. The V and J genes are TRBV6-1 and TRBJ2-6; perhaps TRBD2 as D (5 bases). V was trimmed by 6 bases and J by 2 bases, leaving 11 bases between them. Germline CDR1 and CDR2: MNHNS and SASEGT. This CDR3 spans 15 amino acids. The CDR3 spells CASSLTSTGANVLTF. The CDR3 DNA follows: TGTGCCAGCAGCCTAACTAGTACTGGGGCCAACGTCCTGACTTTC.

This clonotype has a count of ten or more. This chain uses TRBV4-3 with TRBJ2-1; D perhaps matches TRBD1 (7 bases). The germline CDR1 and CDR2 sequences are LGHNA and YSLEER. V lost 8 bases and J lost 2, with 10 bases in between. The CDR3 is made up of 13 amino acids. CDR3 region: CASSGGTYNEQFF. The CDR3 coding sequence is TGCGCCAGCTCAGGGGGGACCTACAATGAGCAGTTCTTC.

This clonotype has ten or more counts. The chain uses TRBV4-1 and TRBJ1-2; D unclear. V lost 1 base, J lost 9 bases, and 9 bases lay in between. CDR1 is MGHRA, CDR2 YSYEKL, per germline. The CDR3 has 12 amino acids. The CDR3 sequence: CASSQVLGSYTF. CDR3 DNA sequence: TGCGCCAGCAGCCAAGTCTTAGGGAGCTACACCTTC.

The gene calls are TRBV6-5 and TRBJ2-1, with D possibly matching TRBD1 (5 bases). From germline, CDR1 is MNHEY and CDR2 SVGAGI. The V and J ends lost 10 bases and 12 bases respectively, with 16 bases between them. CDR3 size: 11 residues. The CDR3 protein is CANRSGLWQFF. The CDR3 region has the DNA TGTGCCAACAGGTCTGGGTTATGGCAGTTCTTC.

This clonotype turned up a few times. The chain carries TRBV7-3 and TRBJ2-1; TRBD2 aligns across 11 bases. The ends lost 3 bases at V and 7 bases at J; junction bases unmatched: 5. Looked up from germline, CDR1 is SGHTA and CDR2 is FQGTGA. The CDR3 runs to 15 residues. The DNA for the CDR3 is TGTGCCAGCAGCTTGTTTAGCGGGGGGGCTAATGAGCAGTTCTTC. Its translation: CASSLFSGGANEQFF.

Many counts were recorded for this clonotype. V gene TRBV5-1 combines with J gene TRBJ2-7, with D unclear. Trimming pared 4 bases from V and 6 bases from J, leaving 14 bases between. Looked up from germline, CDR1 is SGHRS and CDR2 is YFSETQ. CDR3 length equals 13 residues. The CDR3 nucleotides are TGCGCCAGCAGCGACTTCCTCTCTCCCGAGCAGTACTTC. Amino acids: CASSDFLSPEQYF.

In its sample, this clonotype was seen many times. The chain recombines TRBV24-1 with TRBJ2-3; TRBD2 is a possible D gene (6 bases). Trimming pared 1 base from V and 3 bases from J, leaving 10 bases between. In germline, CDR1 is KGHDR, CDR2 SFDVKD. This CDR3 comprises 15 residues. The CDR3 here is CATSDFRLDTDTQYF. The DNA of the CDR3 is TGTGCCACCAGTGATTTCAGACTAGATACAGATACGCAGTATTTT.

Worth noting for this clonotype: A read error may explain this, as a much larger clone is one base away. The J gene is TRBJ1-1, the V gene TRBV9; 7 nucleotides line up with TRBD1. From germline, CDR1 is SGDLS and CDR2 YYNGEE. With V trimmed by 3 bases and J by 1 base, 0 bases remained unmatched. The CDR3 runs to 13 residues. The CDR3 spells CASSAGGNTEAFF. The CDR3 DNA reads as TGTGCCAGCAGCGCAGGGGGGAACACTGAAGCTTTCTTT.

In its sample, this clonotype was seen a few times. The rearrangement uses TRBV7-9 and TRBJ2-7; tentatively, D is TRBD1 (6 bases). Germline V gene lookup returns CDR1 SEHNR and CDR2 FQNEAQ (reference sequence). Trimming cost V 10 bases and J 0 bases, with 19 bases left between them. The CDR3 is 15 residues long. The CDR3 DNA sequence: TGTGCCACCCTCGACCTGACGGACAGCTCCTACGAGCAGTACGTC. Amino acid sequence: CATLDLTDSSYEQYV.

This clonotype was seen at least ten times. The rearrangement uses TRBV4-2 and TRBJ2-3, with D tentatively TRBD1 or TRBD2 (7 bases each). V gave up 2 bases and J gave up 1 base, with 13 bases separating them. Germline CDR1 and CDR2: LGHNA and YNFKEQ. The CDR3 is 16 amino acids. The CDR3 here is CASSQSQGRGTDTQYF. In DNA, the CDR3 is TGTGCCAGCAGCCAATCACAGGGGAGGGGCACAGATACGCAGTATTTT.

The rearrangement joins TRBV6-2 or TRBV6-3 to TRBJ1-5; D might be TRBD1 (5 bases). V shed 6 bases and J shed 6 bases, with 9 bases lying between them. Germline V gene lookup returns CDR1 MNHEY and CDR2 SVGEGT. CDR3 length equals 12 residues. The CDR3 DNA sequence: TGTGCCAGCAGCAGGGCGGTTCAGCCCCAGCATTTT. It specifies CASSRAVQPQHF.

The chain couples TRBV20-1 to TRBJ2-7; D might be TRBD1 (5 bases). Deletions cut 0 bases from V and 3 bases from J, with 6 bases between. This CDR3 region has 12 residues. The germline V gene has CDR1 DFQATT and CDR2 SNEGSKA (reference sequence). The CDR3 bases are TGCAGTGCTAGAGATCAGGGCTACGAGCAGTACGTC. The encoded protein is CSARDQGYEQYV.

Only one count was recorded for this clonotype. It may be a read error: a sequence one base away is much more abundant. The chain employs TRBV27 and TRBJ2-4, with D hard to call. Germline V gives CDR1 MNHEY, CDR2 SMNVEV (reference sequence). Trimming stripped 2 bases from V and 6 bases from J, with 11 bases between. The CDR3 is made up of 14 amino acids. The DNA of the CDR3 is TGTGCCAGCAGTTTAAGCTCCGAACTAAACATTCAGTACTTC. Translating it yields CASSLSSELNIQYF.

CDR3 nucleotide sequence: TGTGCCAGCACCTACAGCGGGGAAAAACTGTTTTTT. Protein: CASTYSGEKLFF. The chain recombines TRBV12-3 or TRBV12-4 with TRBJ1-4; D is undetermined. V was trimmed by 7 bases and J by 8 bases, leaving 11 bases between them. CDR3 size: 12 residues.